The 28 T cell receptor beta chains listed next were all sequenced from one sample in a study of blood T cell repertoires in COVID-19. Only in-frame clones appear in the TCRdb table, and some are missing; sequencing was by immunoSEQ multiplex PCR. The sample has about 320,000 clones; around 86% are singletons. Sequences were obtained from peripheral blood. The receptors stem from a woman aged 50 to 60 with acute or convalescent COVID-19.

The chain is built from TRBV29-1 and TRBJ1-1, with D perhaps TRBD1 (6 bases). CDR1 and CDR2 (germline): SQVTM, ANQGSEA. CDR3 length: 14 residues. The V and J ends lost 7 bases and 1 base respectively, with 16 bases between them. CDR3 coding DNA: TGCAGCGGAGCAGGGGCACCGGAGAACACTGAAGCTTTCTTT. Protein: CSGAGAPENTEAFF.

In this sample, this clone turned up a few times. The V call is TRBV28, the J call TRBJ2-7; 8 nucleotides agree with TRBD1. Germline loops: CDR1 MDHEN, CDR2 SYDVKM. The CDR3 has 12 residues. V gave up 8 bases and J gave up 5 bases; unmatched junction bases: 5. DNA of the CDR3: TGTGCCAGCCGGACAGGGATCCACGAGCAGTACTTC. This gives the protein CASRTGIHEQYF.

The V call is TRBV7-3, the J call TRBJ2-7; D possibly corresponds to TRBD1 (6 bases). The CDR3 is 15 amino acids. Germline values: CDR1 SGHTA, CDR2 FQGTGA. Deletions cut 0 bases from V and 4 bases from J, with 13 bases between. This CDR3 reads CASSLTAGDAYEQYF. CDR3 nucleotides: TGTGCCAGCAGCTTAACCGCAGGGGATGCTTACGAGCAGTACTTC.

V is TRBV3-1 (or the pseudogene TRBV3-2) and J is TRBJ2-5, with 7 bases matching TRBD1. The CDR3 covers 14 residues. V gave up 4 bases and J gave up 5 bases; unmatched junction bases: 7. Germline lookup yields CDR1 LGHDT and CDR2 YNNKEL (reference sequence). The CDR3 loop reads CASSPGGALETQYF. DNA for the CDR3: TGTGCCAGCAGCCCAGGGGGAGCCTTGGAGACCCAGTACTTC.

The V and J genes are TRBV27 and TRBJ2-7; D uncertain. V was cut by 0 bases and J by 2 bases, with 8 bases left in between. This CDR3 has 14 amino acids. Germline V gene sequence: CDR1 MNHEY, CDR2 SMNVEV (reference sequence). This CDR3 reads CASSLSWLTYEQYF. CDR3 bases: TGTGCCAGCAGTTTATCGTGGCTCACCTACGAGCAGTACTTC.

The chain is built from TRBV19 and TRBJ2-3, with 8 bases that match TRBD1. In germline, CDR1 is LNHDA, CDR2 SQIVND (reference sequence). J was trimmed by 0 bases and V by 8 bases; bases with no gene match: 7. This CDR3 comprises 15 residues. This CDR3 is CASVDRGYSTDTQYF. The CDR3 DNA is TGTGCCAGTGTAGACAGGGGCTATAGCACAGATACGCAGTATTTT.

The J gene is TRBJ2-3, the V gene TRBV19, with TRBD1 identical over 8 bases. The germline gives CDR1 LNHDA, CDR2 SQIVND (reference sequence). The ends lost 3 bases at V and 3 bases at J; junction bases unmatched: 2. CDR3 length: 14 amino acids. The CDR3 coding sequence is TGTGCCAGTAGTATTAGACAGGGGACAGATACGCAGTATTTT. It yields the protein CASSIRQGTDTQYF.

This clone was seen a handful of times. This sequence joins TRBV10-3 and TRBJ1-6, with 7 nucleotides matching TRBD1. The CDR3 length is 13 residues. Germline CDR1 ENHRY, CDR2 SYGVKD. The V and J ends lost 10 bases and 4 bases, in that order; junction bases with no gene match: 4. The CDR3 reads CATGTEYNSPLHF. The CDR3 region has the DNA TGTGCCACCGGGACAGAGTATAATTCACCCCTCCACTTT.

The chain carries TRBV28 and TRBJ2-1; 10 nucleotides agree with TRBD1. CDR1 and CDR2 from the germline V gene are MDHEN and SYDVKM. Trimming at V came to 6 bases and at J to 9 bases, leaving 8 bases not matched to a gene. The CDR3 is made up of 14 amino acids. Here the CDR3 reads CASRTGTGVFEQFF. The CDR3 DNA is TGTGCCAGCAGAACCGGGACAGGGGTTTTTGAGCAGTTCTTC.

The chain employs TRBV6-5 and TRBJ1-2; no definite D call. The ends were cut back, 6 bases at V and 8 bases at J, with 13 bases in the middle. Germline values: CDR1 MNHEY, CDR2 SVGAGI. CDR3 length equals 12 residues. The CDR3 reads CASRRNLEGYTF. CDR3 DNA: TGTGCCAGCAGGAGGAACCTCGAGGGCTACACCTTC.

This clone was counted a few times. The gene calls are TRBV9 and TRBJ1-6, with 7 bases that match TRBD1. This CDR3 contains 16 residues. Germline trimming cut 6 bases from V and 6 bases from J; bases unmatched to any gene: 12. Germline V gene data show CDR1 as SGDLS and CDR2 as YYNGEE. This chain's CDR3 is CASTSGGGGFNSPLHF. The CDR3 DNA reads as TGTGCCAGCACCAGCGGGGGAGGGGGCTTTAATTCACCCCTCCACTTT.

The rearrangement joins TRBV2 to TRBJ2-1, with a tentative D call TRBD2 (6 bases). With 4 bases removed from V and 5 bases from J, the gap between germline ends came to 12 bases. Germline assignment: CDR1 SNHLY and CDR2 FYNNEI. The CDR3 has 14 residues. The chain's CDR3 is CASSVRGWDNEQFF. CDR3 in DNA: TGTGCCAGCAGTGTCCGGGGGTGGGACAATGAGCAGTTCTTC.

The rearrangement joins TRBV5-5 to TRBJ2-3, with 12 nucleotides matching TRBD2. Germline CDR1 and CDR2: SGHKS and YYEKEE (reference sequence). V dropped 4 bases and J dropped 3; count of bases not matched to a gene: 9. This CDR3 comprises 17 residues. The CDR3 DNA follows: TGTGCCAGCAGCGGAACGACTAGCGGGAGTAGAACAGATACGCAGTATTTT. Residues: CASSGTTSGSRTDTQYF.

The chain's CDR3 is CASSPRAGLTEAFF. In DNA form, the CDR3 reads TGTGCCAGCTCACCACGGGCCGGTCTCACTGAAGCTTTCTTT. V gene TRBV18 combines with J gene TRBJ1-1; D gene ambiguous. V was clipped by 1 base and J by 4 bases, with 10 bases between them. The germline V gene encodes CDR1 KGHSH and CDR2 LQKENI. The CDR3 covers 14 residues.

On this clone itself: Its ends do not fully match the called genes, so a read error is possible. The rearrangement links TRBV2 to TRBJ2-2; a possible D gene is TRBD1 (6 bases). Germline V lookup: CDR1 SNHLY, CDR2 FYNNEI. The CDR3 contains 14 residues. The CDR3 protein is CASRWQGNAGELFF. CDR3 in DNA: TGTGCCAGCAGGTGGCAGGGGAACGCCGGGGAGCTGTTTTTT.

The rearrangement joins TRBV11-2 to TRBJ1-1; unclear D gene. CDR3 length: 13 amino acids. V was shortened by 1 base and J by 5 bases, with 8 bases between the two germline ends. Per germline, CDR1 SGHAT and CDR2 FQNNGV. The CDR3 nucleotides are TGTGCCAGCAGCTTAGGGCCAGGAACTGAAGCTTTCTTT. This gives the protein CASSLGPGTEAFF.

The rearrangement links TRBV5-1 to TRBJ2-7, with D perhaps matching TRBD2 (5 bases). The CDR3 totals 15 residues. V was cut by 4 bases and J by 3 bases, with 17 bases left in between. Germline lookup yields CDR1 SGHRS and CDR2 YFSETQ. The CDR3 nucleotides are TGCGCCAGCAGCCTGTCTTCGGGGATCGGCTACGAGCAGTACTTC. Amino acid sequence: CASSLSSGIGYEQYF.

The chain is built from TRBV4-2 and TRBJ1-2; 8 bases map to TRBD1. The V and J ends lost 4 bases and 9 bases, in that order; junction bases with no gene match: 19. The germline V gene has CDR1 LGHNA and CDR2 YNFKEQ. This CDR3 is built from 17 residues. This CDR3 is CASSPRTIDRGLKSYTF. The CDR3 DNA reads TGTGCCAGCAGCCCTCGTACGATAGACAGGGGTCTCAAGAGCTACACCTTC.

This chain joins TRBV30 and TRBJ2-3, with D possibly being TRBD1 (5 bases). CDR3 length: 13 amino acids. Germline V gene sequence: CDR1 GTSNPN, CDR2 SVGIG (reference sequence). Trimming took off 4 bases at V and 0 bases at J, with 8 bases between the two ends. DNA for the CDR3: TGTGCCTGGACCCAGGGTAGCACAGATACGCAGTATTTT. Translating gives CAWTQGSTDTQYF.

This clone occurred a few times. The chain employs TRBV19 and TRBJ2-1; a weak D match, TRBD2 (7 bases). With 3 bases removed from V and 4 bases from J, the gap between germline ends came to 13 bases. The CDR3 is made up of 15 amino acids. The V gene's germline CDR1 is LNHDA and CDR2 SQIVND (reference sequence). DNA of the CDR3: TGTGCCAGTAGTATGGGGGGGCGTTGGTACAATGAGCAGTTCTTC. It translates to CASSMGGRWYNEQFF.

V usage is TRBV28 and J usage is TRBJ2-1; tentatively, D is TRBD2 (7 bases). The CDR3 loop spans 15 amino acids. Trimming took 2 bases from V and 9 from J, leaving 17 bases between them. Germline CDR1 reads MDHEN; CDR2 reads SYDVKM. The CDR3 region has the DNA TGTGCCAGCAGTTTAAGGGGGGGGCAACGTGGTGAGCAGTTCTTC. Translated, it gives CASSLRGGQRGEQFF.

V usage is TRBV9 and J usage is TRBJ2-2, with 11 bases that match TRBD2. From germline, CDR1 is SGDLS and CDR2 YYNGEE. Unmatched junction bases numbered 6, after V lost 4 bases and J lost 4 bases. The CDR3 loop spans 16 amino acids. This CDR3 reads CASSSFSGRGTGELFF. In nucleotides, the CDR3 is TGTGCCAGCAGCTCGTTTAGCGGGAGGGGCACCGGGGAGCTGTTTTTT.

The V gene is TRBV28, the J gene TRBJ2-2; 8 bases fit TRBD2. Germline CDR1 reads MDHEN; CDR2 reads SYDVKM. The CDR3 covers 14 residues. Germline trimming cut 7 bases from V and 1 base from J; bases unmatched to any gene: 2. This CDR3 reads CASTGRENTGELFF. CDR3 nucleotides: TGTGCCAGCACCGGGAGGGAGAACACCGGGGAGCTGTTTTTT. Full variable domain (remainder filled in from reference TRBV28 and TRBJ2-2): DVKVTQSSRYLVKRTGEKVFLECVQDMDHENMFWYRQDPGLGLRLIYFSYDVKMKEKGDIPEGYSVSREKKERFSLILESASTNQTSMYLCASTGRENTGELFFGEGSRLTVL.

V usage is TRBV19 and J usage is TRBJ2-3; D is possibly TRBD2 (7 bases). Germline V lookup: CDR1 LNHDA, CDR2 SQIVND (reference sequence). V shed 7 bases and J shed 0 bases, with 14 bases lying between them. This CDR3 region has 15 residues. This CDR3 reads CASTDGGASTDTQYF. The CDR3 DNA follows: TGTGCCAGTACCGATGGGGGGGCAAGCACAGATACGCAGTATTTT.

CDR3 protein: CASSHEIGRDEQFF. DNA of the CDR3: TGTGCCAGCAGCCATGAGATCGGCCGGGATGAGCAGTTCTTC. This chain connects TRBV14 to TRBJ2-1; D not resolved. This CDR3 comprises 14 residues. The germline V gene encodes CDR1 SGHDN and CDR2 FVKESK. Trimming pared 3 bases from V and 8 bases from J, leaving 14 bases between.

This clone occurred a few times. The chain recombines TRBV13 with TRBJ2-2, with a tentative D call TRBD1 (6 bases). Looked up from germline, CDR1 is PRHDT and CDR2 is FYEKMQ (reference sequence). This CDR3 contains 12 residues. Between the trimmed V and J ends, which lost 6 bases and 8 bases, there was a span of 10 bases. Here the CDR3 DNA reads TGTGCCAGCAGTTACAGGGAAGGGGAGCTGTTTTTT. Translation: CASSYREGELFF.

The rearrangement joins TRBV6-6 to TRBJ2-7; D is uncertain. Deletions cut 8 bases from V and 2 bases from J, with 13 bases between. The CDR3 runs 13 residues. The germline CDR1 and CDR2 sequences are MNHNY and SVGAGI (reference sequence). The CDR3 reads CASRLADTYEQYF. In DNA, the CDR3 is TGTGCCAGCCGGCTGGCCGACACCTACGAGCAGTACTTC.

The V gene is TRBV7-2, the J gene TRBJ2-3; D not certain. Trimming cost V 4 bases and J 7 bases, with 12 bases left between them. The CDR3 totals 13 residues. Germline V CDR1 and CDR2: SGHTA, FQGNSA. CDR3 sequence: CASSSHRRNTQYF. The CDR3 DNA follows: TGTGCCAGCAGCTCACATAGGCGGAATACGCAGTATTTT.